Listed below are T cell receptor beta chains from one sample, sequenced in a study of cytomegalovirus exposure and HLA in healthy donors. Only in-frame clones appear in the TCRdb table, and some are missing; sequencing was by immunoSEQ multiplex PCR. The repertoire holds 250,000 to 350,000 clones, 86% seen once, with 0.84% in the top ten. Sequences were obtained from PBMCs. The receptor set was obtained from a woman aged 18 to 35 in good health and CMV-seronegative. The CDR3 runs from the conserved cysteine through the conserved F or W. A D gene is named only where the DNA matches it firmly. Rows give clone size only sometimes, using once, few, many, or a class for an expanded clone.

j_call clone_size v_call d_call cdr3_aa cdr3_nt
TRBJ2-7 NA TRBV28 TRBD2 CASSLAGGNSYEQYF TGTGCCAGCAGTCTAGCGGGAGGGAACTCCTACGAGCAGTACTTC
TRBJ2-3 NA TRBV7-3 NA CASSPGADTQYF TGTGCCAGCAGCCCCGGAGCAGATACGCAGTATTTT
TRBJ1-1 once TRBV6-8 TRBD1 CASSYPPGTENTEAFF TGTGCCAGCAGTTACCCTCCCGGGACAGAGAACACTGAAGCTTTCTTT
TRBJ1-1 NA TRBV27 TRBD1 CASSPDRGSADTEAFF TGTGCCAGCAGCCCCGACAGGGGGTCGGCGGACACTGAAGCTTTCTTT
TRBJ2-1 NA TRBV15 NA CATSHSNSYNEQFF TGTGCCACCAGCCACAGTAATTCCTACAATGAGCAGTTCTTC
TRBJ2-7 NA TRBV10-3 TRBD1 CAISEWGQGNWEQYF TGTGCCATCAGTGAGTGGGGACAGGGAAATTGGGAGCAGTACTTC
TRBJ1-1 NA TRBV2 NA CASSGAGNTEAFF TGTGCCAGCAGTGGCGCAGGGAACACTGAAGCTTTCTTT
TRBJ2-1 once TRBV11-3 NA CASSLESRVSYNEQFF TGTGCCAGCAGCTTAGAAAGCCGTGTCTCCTACAATGAGCAGTTCTTC
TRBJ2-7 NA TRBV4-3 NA CASSQDPGVYEQYF TGCGCCAGCAGCCAAGACCCAGGTGTCTACGAGCAGTACTTC
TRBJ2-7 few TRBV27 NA CASSSDSAQYF TGTGCCAGCAGTTCAGATAGCGCGCAGTACTTC
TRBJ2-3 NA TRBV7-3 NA CASSRPGDTQYF TGTGCCAGCAGCCGACCCGGGGATACGCAGTATTTT
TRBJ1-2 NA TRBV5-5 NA CASSLLQQGEGGYTF TGTGCCAGCAGCTTGTTACAACAGGGTGAAGGTGGCTACACCTTC
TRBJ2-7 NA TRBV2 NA CASSGPPRVYEQYF TGTGCCAGCAGTGGACCGCCGAGGGTCTACGAGCAGTACTTC
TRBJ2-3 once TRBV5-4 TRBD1 CASSLAGTASRSTQYF TGTGCCAGCAGCTTGGCCGGGACAGCCAGTCGTAGTACGCAGTATTTT
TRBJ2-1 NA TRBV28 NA CASRRTEDYNEQFF TGTGCCAGCAGGCGGACAGAGGACTACAATGAGCAGTTCTTC
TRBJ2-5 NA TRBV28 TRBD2 CASSQPRTSGRGETQYF TGTGCCAGCAGCCAACCCCGGACTAGCGGGAGGGGAGAGACCCAGTACTTC
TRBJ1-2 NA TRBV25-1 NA CASSVPGAANYGYTF TGTGCCAGCAGTGTCCCGGGTGCAGCTAACTATGGCTACACCTTC
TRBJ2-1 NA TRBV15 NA CATSRDLAGTTGEQFF TGTGCCACCAGCAGAGATCTGGCGGGAACTACAGGTGAGCAGTTCTTC
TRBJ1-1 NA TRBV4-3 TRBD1 CASSQDRTGTRMNTEAFF TGCGCCAGCAGCCAAGATCGGACAGGGACACGGATGAACACTGAAGCTTTCTTT
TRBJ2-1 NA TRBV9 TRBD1 CASNGQGGNEQFF TGTGCCAGCAACGGACAGGGAGGCAATGAGCAGTTCTTC
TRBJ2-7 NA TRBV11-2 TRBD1 CASSLNGQGSYEQYF TGTGCCAGCAGCCTCAACGGACAGGGTAGCTACGAGCAGTACTTC
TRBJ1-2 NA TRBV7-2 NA CASSRETGGVGYTF TGTGCCAGCAGCCGAGAGACGGGCGGGGTAGGGTACACCTTC
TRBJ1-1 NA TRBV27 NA CASSTSHTEAFF TGTGCCAGCAGCACTTCTCACACTGAAGCTTTCTTT
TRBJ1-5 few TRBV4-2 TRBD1 CASSPKQGALPQHF TGTGCCAGCAGCCCCAAGCAGGGGGCTCTGCCCCAGCATTTT
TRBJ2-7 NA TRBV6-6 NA CASSYGLERSSYEQYF TGTGCCAGCAGTTACGGTTTGGAGCGGAGCTCCTACGAGCAGTACTTC
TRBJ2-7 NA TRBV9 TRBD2 CASSGGLADTYEQYF TGTGCCAGCAGCGGTGGACTAGCGGATACCTACGAGCAGTACTTC
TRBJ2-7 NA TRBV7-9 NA CASSLTGDEQYF TGTGCCAGCAGCTTAACAGGCGACGAGCAGTACTTC
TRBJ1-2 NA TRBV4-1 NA CASRQSVLGYQYGYTF TGCGCCAGCAGGCAAAGTGTCCTTGGTTACCAGTATGGCTACACCTTC
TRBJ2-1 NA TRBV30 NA CAWSNRDNSYNEQFF TGTGCCTGGTCCAATCGGGACAACTCCTACAATGAGCAGTTCTTC
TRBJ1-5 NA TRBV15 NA CATSRDLGAGQPQHF TGTGCCACCAGCAGAGATTTAGGGGCCGGGCAGCCCCAGCATTTT
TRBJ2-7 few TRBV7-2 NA CASSGANSYEQYF TGTGCCAGCTCGGGAGCCAATTCCTACGAGCAGTACTTC
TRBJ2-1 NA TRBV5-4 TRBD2 CASSSPGLARGHEQFF TGTGCCAGCAGCTCCCCCGGACTAGCAAGGGGCCATGAGCAGTTCTTC
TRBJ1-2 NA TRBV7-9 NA CASSLIRLGSSDGYTF TGTGCCAGCAGCCTCATCCGGTTAGGGAGTAGCGATGGCTACACCTTC
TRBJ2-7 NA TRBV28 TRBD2 CASSFPASGEYF TGTGCCAGCAGTTTTCCGGCTAGCGGGGAGTACTTC
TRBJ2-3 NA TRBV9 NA CASSVARGGGTDTQYF TGTGCCAGCAGCGTAGCCCGGGGTGGGGGCACAGATACGCAGTATTTT
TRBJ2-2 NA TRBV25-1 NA CASIGRGNTGELFF TGTGCCAGCATCGGCAGAGGCAACACCGGGGAGCTGTTTTTT
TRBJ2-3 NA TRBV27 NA CASSYVAADTQYF TGTGCCAGCAGTTATGTAGCCGCAGATACGCAGTATTTT
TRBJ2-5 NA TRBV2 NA CASKPWIAQETQYF TGTGCCAGCAAACCCTGGATAGCCCAAGAGACCCAGTACTTC
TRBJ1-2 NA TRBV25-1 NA CASMAEGGGYTF TGTGCCAGCATGGCCGAAGGAGGAGGCTACACCTTC
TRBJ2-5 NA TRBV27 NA CASSLSQRYQETQYF TGTGCCAGCAGTTTATCGCAGCGGTACCAAGAGACCCAGTACTTC
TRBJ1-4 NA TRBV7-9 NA CASSLTTGNEKLFF TGTGCCAGCAGCTTGACAACGGGGAATGAAAAACTGTTTTTT
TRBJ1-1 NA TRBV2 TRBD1 CASSGTGKTVNTEAFF TGTGCCAGCAGTGGGACAGGGAAAACGGTGAACACTGAAGCTTTCTTT
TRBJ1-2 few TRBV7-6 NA CASSPGPRDGYTF TGTGCCAGCAGCCCCGGGCCGCGGGATGGCTACACCTTC
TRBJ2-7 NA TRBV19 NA CASSRGLDEQYF TGTGCCAGTAGTCGGGGGTTGGACGAGCAGTACTTC
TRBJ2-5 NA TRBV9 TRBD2 CASSVEPSGSGKRVETQYF TGTGCCAGCAGCGTAGAGCCTAGCGGGAGTGGGAAGAGGGTCGAGACCCAGTACTTC
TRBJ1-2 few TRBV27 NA CASSARGAYGYTF TGTGCCAGCAGTGCGCGGGGGGCTTATGGCTACACCTTC
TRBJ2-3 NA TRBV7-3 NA CASSDNLYTQYF TGTGCCAGCAGCGATAACTTGTATACGCAGTATTTT
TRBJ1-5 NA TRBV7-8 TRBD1 CASSLTTPGQGNQPQHF TGTGCCAGCAGCTTAACAACCCCGGGACAGGGCAATCAGCCCCAGCATTTT
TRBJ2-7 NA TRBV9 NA CASSVGRGNYEQYF TGTGCCAGCAGCGTAGGTAGGGGGAATTACGAGCAGTACTTC
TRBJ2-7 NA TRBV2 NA CASTQAEGIPLTVGEQYF TGTGCCAGCACCCAAGCTGAGGGAATTCCACTCACCGTGGGCGAGCAGTACTTC
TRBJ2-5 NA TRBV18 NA CASSPGLAGETQYF TGTGCCAGCTCACCAGGGCTAGCCGGGGAGACCCAGTACTTC
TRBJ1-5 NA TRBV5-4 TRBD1 CASSSQGASNQPQHF TGTGCCAGCAGCTCGCAGGGGGCTAGCAATCAGCCCCAGCATTTT
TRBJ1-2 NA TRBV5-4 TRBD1 CASSSRQGGGYTF TGTGCCAGCAGCTCTAGACAGGGGGGTGGCTACACCTTC
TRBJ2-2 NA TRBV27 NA CASSLSGGQGSPGELFF TGTGCCAGCAGTTTATCTGGCGGCCAGGGGAGTCCCGGGGAGCTGTTTTTT
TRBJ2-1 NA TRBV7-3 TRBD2 CASSPGLAANEQFF TGTGCCAGCAGCCCGGGACTAGCAGCAAATGAGCAGTTCTTC
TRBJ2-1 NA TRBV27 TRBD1 CASSSGQGADGEQFF TGTGCCAGCAGTTCAGGACAGGGGGCTGACGGTGAGCAGTTCTTC
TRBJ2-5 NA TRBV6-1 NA CASILWEQETQYF TGTGCCAGCATCCTTTGGGAGCAAGAGACCCAGTACTTC
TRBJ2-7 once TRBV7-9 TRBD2 CASSSTSGSPSYEQYF TGTGCCAGCAGCTCCACAAGCGGGAGCCCATCTTACGAGCAGTACTTC
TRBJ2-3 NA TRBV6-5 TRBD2 CASTMTSGTDTQYF TGTGCCAGCACCATGACTAGCGGCACAGATACGCAGTATTTT